This TCR beta chain was retrieved from a study of identifying expanded T cells in peripheral blood. With 2 bases removed from V and 9 bases from J, the gap between germline ends came to 17 bases. Germline V gene lookup returns CDR1 SGHAT and CDR2 FQNNGV. This CDR3 is 15 amino acids long. For this clone: Its antigen is unidentified.

Measured with immunoSEQ multiplex PCR; TCRdb has only the in-frame clones, and not every one. The sample consists of some 75,000 clones, about 90% of them appearing once. Study-level findings and limits: Two-week clone count variance significantly increased as total template count grew.

The clonotype was recovered from a person aged 18-70 years in good health. Sequencing input: blood. This sequence joins TRBV11-2 and TRBJ2-4, with D maybe TRBD1 (6 bases). DNA for the CDR3: TGTGCCAGCAGCTTATTGACAGGAAGCAAACTCATTCAGTACTTC. It yields the protein CASSLLTGSKLIQYF.